The present T cell receptor beta chain was sequenced within a study of chemoradiotherapy in HPV16-positive cancers. The wider study: Candidate HPV-specific T-cell clones and common TCR motifs came from functional assays in a couple of HPV16-positive patients.

Germline V gene sequence: CDR1 SGHVS, CDR2 FNYEAQ. The CDR3 runs to 13 residues. Trimming cost V 3 bases and J 8 bases, with 11 bases left between them. The table came from immunoSEQ multiplex PCR; TCRdb's copy has only in-frame clones and leaves some out. In the table there are 55,000 to 85,000 clones, roughly 90% of which are singletons. The rearrangement joins TRBV7-6 to TRBJ2-1, with D perhaps given as TRBD1 or TRBD2 (5 bases each). The source is a human donor with HPV-associated anogenital cancer. The sequencing here drew on blood, taken from a patient who underwent chemoradiotherapy. The CDR3 sequence: CASSFGGLDEQFF. The CDR3 DNA reads TGTGCCAGCAGCTTTGGGGGTTTGGATGAGCAGTTCTTC.